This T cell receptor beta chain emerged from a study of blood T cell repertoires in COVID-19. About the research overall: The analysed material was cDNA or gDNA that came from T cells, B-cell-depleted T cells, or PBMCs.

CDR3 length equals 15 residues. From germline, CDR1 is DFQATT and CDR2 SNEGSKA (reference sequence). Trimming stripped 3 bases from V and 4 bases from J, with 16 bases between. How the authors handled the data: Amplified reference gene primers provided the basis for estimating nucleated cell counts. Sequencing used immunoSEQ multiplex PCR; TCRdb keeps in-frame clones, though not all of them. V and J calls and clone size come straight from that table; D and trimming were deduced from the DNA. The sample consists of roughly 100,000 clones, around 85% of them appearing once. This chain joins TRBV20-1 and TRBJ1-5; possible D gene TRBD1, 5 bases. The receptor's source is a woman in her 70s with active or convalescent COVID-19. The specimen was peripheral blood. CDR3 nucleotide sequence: TGCAGTGCTAGTGGAACCGGGGGACGGAATCAGCCCCAGCATTTT. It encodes CSASGTGGRNQPQHF.